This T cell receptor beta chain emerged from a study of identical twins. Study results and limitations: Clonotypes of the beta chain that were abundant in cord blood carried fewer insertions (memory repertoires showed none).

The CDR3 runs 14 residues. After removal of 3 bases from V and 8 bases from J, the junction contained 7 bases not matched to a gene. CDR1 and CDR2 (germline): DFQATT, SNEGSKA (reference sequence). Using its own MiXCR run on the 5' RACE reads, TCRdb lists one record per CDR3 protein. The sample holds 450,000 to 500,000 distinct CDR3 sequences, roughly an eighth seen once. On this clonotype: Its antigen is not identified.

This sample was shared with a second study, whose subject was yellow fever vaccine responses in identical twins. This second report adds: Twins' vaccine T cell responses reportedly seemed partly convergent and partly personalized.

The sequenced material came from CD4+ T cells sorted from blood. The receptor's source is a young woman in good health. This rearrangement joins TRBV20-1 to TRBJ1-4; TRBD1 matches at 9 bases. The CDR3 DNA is TGCAGTGCTAGTGTACAGGGGGCACGGGAAAAACTGTTTTTT. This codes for CSASVQGAREKLFF.